Reported below is one TCR beta chain. The antigen it binds to is not known. Base qualities are missing; no much larger clone stands one base away. The sample belongs to a study of T cell responses to AZD1222 COVID-19 vaccine (dated by TCRdb to about 2021). The study in broad terms: AZD1222 recipients with second doses at about 4 weeks or about 12 weeks were pooled, because spike-specific TCR depth and breadth did not differ between schedules. A total of about 240 trial participants underwent TCR sequencing, of whom 200 to 220 received two doses of AZD1222 and around 25 received two doses of the MenACWY control vaccine. Trial participants were enrolled by age into 18-55, 56-69 and 70-plus year subgroups, with 148, 28 and 57 TCR-sequenced participants respectively. The research as a whole found: Reportedly, almost half of the unique spike-specific TCRs recognized epitopes lying outside the regions that are mutated in the B.1.351 and B.1.1.7 variants. Conclusions about previously exposed vaccinees are limited, since just a handful of AZD1222 recipients were seropositive for SARS-CoV-2 at baseline. A significant rise in spike-specific TCR breadth and depth was observed after two AZD1222 doses relative to day 0 and relative to MenACWY recipients. Participants were mostly white British, with more females than males. The authors suggested clonal diversity may have been underestimated. The 56-69-year group was small, and its depth increase did not reach significance, likely because of low power. Because no samples from the day 14 peak response were available, repertoires could be characterized only after the peak T cell response. CD4 TCRs associated with the vaccine covered the entire spike protein, and the dominant responses were in regions 160-218 and 743-854.

Relative to germline, V is 5 bases shorter and J is 4 bases shorter, with 9 bases between their ends. Taken from cysteine to phenylalanine, the CDR3 has 14 residues. This entry keeps only the CDR3 DNA: 42 bases, framed from base 1. From a lookup of the germline V gene (reference sequence), CDR1 and CDR2 are MNHEY and SMNVEV. The CDR3 regions of human TCRbeta chains were analyzed by immunosequencing. In the original analysis: TCRs in the repertoires were compared against a reference library of SARS-CoV-2-specific TCRs that had been generated with the MIRA antigen-specificity platform. Breadth was defined as the fraction of unique TCRs that were SARS-CoV-2-associated, and depth was defined as the fraction of total T cells that were SARS-CoV-2-associated. Using the MIRA data, each spike-specific TCR was mapped to the spike region that the TCR reacts to and placed in a CD4 or CD8 class. Log10-transformed breadth and depth values were compared by one-way ANOVA with Sidak's multiple comparisons tests. In its TCRdb copy, this immuneACCESS table keeps in-frame sequences only and misses some clones. Where compared with another copy, unresolved V genes explain less than half of these, and the others have no known cause. Clonal size and the V and J genes are those of that table, whereas D and trimming came from the DNA. The sample table shows 130,000 to 150,000 clones, and approximately 94% are seen once. The ten largest account for about 1.9% of the sample.

The time point label corresponds to: baseline before first vaccination. Samples from vaccinated people were obtained from the UK trials COV001 and COV002, which included a single-blind randomized controlled phase 2/3 trial of AZD1222 (ChAdOx1 nCoV-19) in healthy adults. For TCRbeta chain sequencing, PBMC samples were collected from trial participants at day 0 and at day 28 after the second dose. The clonotype originates from an adult in good health. Material: peripheral blood, obtained on day 0 of AZD1222 vaccination. The V and J segments used are TRBV27 and TRBJ1-6; no D segment can be confidently identified. This receptor has the CDR3 CASSPGGYNSPLHF. The nucleotide sequence is TGTGCCAGCAGTCCTGGAGGGTATAATTCACCCCTCCACTTT.